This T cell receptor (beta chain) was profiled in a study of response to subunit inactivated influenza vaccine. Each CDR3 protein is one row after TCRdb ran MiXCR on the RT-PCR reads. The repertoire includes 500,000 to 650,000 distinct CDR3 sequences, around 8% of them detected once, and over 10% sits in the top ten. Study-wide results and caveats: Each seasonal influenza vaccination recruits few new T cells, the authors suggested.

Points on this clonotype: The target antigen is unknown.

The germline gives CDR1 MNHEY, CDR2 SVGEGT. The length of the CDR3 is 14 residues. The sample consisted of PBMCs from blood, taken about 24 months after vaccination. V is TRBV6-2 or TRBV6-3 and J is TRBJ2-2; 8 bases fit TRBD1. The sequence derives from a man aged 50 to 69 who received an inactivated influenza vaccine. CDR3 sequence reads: CGNSDRVKTGELFF. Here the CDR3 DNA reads TGTGGTAACTCGGACAGGGTCAAAACCGGGGAGCTGTTTTTT.